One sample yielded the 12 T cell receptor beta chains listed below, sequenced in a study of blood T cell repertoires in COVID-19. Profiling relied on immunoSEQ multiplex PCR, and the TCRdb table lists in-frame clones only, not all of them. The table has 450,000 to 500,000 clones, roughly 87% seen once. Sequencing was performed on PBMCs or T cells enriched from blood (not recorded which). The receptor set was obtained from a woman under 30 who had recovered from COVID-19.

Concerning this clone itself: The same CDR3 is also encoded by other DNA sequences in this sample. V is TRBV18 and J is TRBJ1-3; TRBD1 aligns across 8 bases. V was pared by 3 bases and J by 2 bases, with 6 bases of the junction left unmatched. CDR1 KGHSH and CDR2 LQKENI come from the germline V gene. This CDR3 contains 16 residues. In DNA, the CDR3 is TGTGCCAGCTCACCCTCCCAGGGGGCGACTGGAAACACCATATATTTT. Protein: CASSPSQGATGNTIYF. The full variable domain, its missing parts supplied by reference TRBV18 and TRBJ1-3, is NAGVMQNPRHLVRRRGQEARLRCSPMKGHSHVYWYRQLPEEGLKFMVYLQKENIIDESGMPKERFSAEFPKEGPSILRIQQVVRGDSAAYFCASSPSQGATGNTIYFGEGSWLTVV.

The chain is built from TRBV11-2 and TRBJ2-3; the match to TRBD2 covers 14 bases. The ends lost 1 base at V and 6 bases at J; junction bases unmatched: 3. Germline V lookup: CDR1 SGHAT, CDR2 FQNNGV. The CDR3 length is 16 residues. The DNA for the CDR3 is TGTGCCAGCAGCTTAGGACTAGCGGGGGGGCCTGATACGCAGTATTTT. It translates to CASSLGLAGGPDTQYF.

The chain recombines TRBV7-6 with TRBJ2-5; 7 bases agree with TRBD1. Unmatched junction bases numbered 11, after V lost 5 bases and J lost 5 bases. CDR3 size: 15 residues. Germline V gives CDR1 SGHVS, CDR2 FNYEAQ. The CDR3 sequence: CASSLGDSRGETQYF. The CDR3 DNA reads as TGTGCCAGCAGCCTAGGGGACAGTCGAGGGGAGACCCAGTACTTC.

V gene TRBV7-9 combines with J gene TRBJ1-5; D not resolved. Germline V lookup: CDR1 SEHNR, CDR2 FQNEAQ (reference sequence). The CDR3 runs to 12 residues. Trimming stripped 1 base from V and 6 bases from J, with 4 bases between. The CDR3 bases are TGTGCCAGCAGCTTAGGGGCTCAGCCCCAGCATTTT. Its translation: CASSLGAQPQHF.

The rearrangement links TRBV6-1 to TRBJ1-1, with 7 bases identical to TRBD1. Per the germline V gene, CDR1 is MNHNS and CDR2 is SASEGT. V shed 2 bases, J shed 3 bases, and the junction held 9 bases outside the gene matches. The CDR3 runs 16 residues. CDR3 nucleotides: TGTGCCAGCAGTGAAAGGAACAGGGGAGTTGACACTGAAGCTTTCTTT. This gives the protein CASSERNRGVDTEAFF.

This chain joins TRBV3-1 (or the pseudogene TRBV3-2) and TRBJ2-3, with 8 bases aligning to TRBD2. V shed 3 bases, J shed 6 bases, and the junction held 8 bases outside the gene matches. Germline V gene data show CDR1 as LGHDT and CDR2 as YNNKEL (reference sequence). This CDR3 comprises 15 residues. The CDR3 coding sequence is TGTGCCAGCAGCCAGCAGCGGGGGCTTGCGGATACGCAGTATTTT. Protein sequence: CASSQQRGLADTQYF.

CDR3 protein: CASTGLEANTGELFF. The CDR3 DNA is TGTGCCAGCACCGGCCTAGAAGCCAACACCGGGGAGCTGTTTTTT. V and J are TRBV2 and TRBJ2-2; D gene uncertain. Trimming pared 7 bases from V and 2 bases from J, leaving 14 bases between. CDR3 length: 15 residues. The germline CDR1 and CDR2 sequences are SNHLY and FYNNEI.

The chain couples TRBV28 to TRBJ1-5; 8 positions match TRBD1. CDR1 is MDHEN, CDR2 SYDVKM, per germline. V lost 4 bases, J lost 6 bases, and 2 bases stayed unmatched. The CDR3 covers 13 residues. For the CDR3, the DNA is TGTGCCAGCAGTTCCGACAGGGGTCAGCCCCAGCATTTT. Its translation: CASSSDRGQPQHF.

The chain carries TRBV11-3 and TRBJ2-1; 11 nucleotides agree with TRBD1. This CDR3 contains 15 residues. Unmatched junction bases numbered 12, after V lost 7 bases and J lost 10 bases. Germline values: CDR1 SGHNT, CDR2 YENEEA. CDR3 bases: TGTGCCAGCAAATCTCAGGACAGGGGGCAAGGGGAGCAGTTCTTC. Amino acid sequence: CASKSQDRGQGEQFF.

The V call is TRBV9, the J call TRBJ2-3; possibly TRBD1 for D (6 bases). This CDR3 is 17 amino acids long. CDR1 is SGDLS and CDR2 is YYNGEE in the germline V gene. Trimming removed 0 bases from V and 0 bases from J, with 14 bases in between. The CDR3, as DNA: TGTGCCAGCAGCGTAGGCGCTTGGGACACTAGCACAGATACGCAGTATTTT. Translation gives CASSVGAWDTSTDTQYF.

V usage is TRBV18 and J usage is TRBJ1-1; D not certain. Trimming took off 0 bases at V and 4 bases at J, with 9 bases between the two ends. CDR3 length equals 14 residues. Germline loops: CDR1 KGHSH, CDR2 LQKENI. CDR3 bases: TGTGCCAGCTCACCACCTCGACCAGGCACTGAAGCTTTCTTT. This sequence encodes CASSPPRPGTEAFF.

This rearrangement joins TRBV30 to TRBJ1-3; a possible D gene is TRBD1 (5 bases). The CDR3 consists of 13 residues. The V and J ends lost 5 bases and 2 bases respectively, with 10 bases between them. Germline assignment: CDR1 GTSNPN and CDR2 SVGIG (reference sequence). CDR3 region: CAWAPGTGNTIYF. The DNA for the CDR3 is TGTGCCTGGGCTCCAGGGACTGGAAACACCATATATTTT.